This TCR beta chain emerged from a study of technical replicates of blood from a handful of donors. Profiled with immunoSEQ multiplex PCR; TCRdb holds only in-frame clones, not every one. The data contain 75,000 to 90,000 clones, roughly 96% of them seen just once; the ten biggest clones take up approximately 0.3%. V was pared by 6 bases and J by 3 bases, with 14 bases between. From germline, CDR1 is MNHEY and CDR2 SVGAGI. This CDR3 has 15 residues. The sequencing input was T cells isolated from PBMCs. The rearrangement joins TRBV6-5 to TRBJ2-2; TRBD2 might be the D (6 bases). The TCR originated in a human donor in good health. CDR3 bases: TGTGCCAGCAGCCAAAGCGGGCCCTACACCGGGGAGCTGTTTTTT. Translation gives CASSQSGPYTGELFF.